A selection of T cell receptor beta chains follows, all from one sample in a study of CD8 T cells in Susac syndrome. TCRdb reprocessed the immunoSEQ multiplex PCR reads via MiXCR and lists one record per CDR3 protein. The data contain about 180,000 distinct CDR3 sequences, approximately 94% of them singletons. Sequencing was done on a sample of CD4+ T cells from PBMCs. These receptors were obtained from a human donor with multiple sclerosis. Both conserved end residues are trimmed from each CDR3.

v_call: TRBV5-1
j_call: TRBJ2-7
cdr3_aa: ASSPRVTYEQY

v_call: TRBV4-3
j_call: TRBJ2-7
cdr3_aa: ASSQDLAQAYEQY

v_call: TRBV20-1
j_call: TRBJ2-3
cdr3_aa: SASSGTQY

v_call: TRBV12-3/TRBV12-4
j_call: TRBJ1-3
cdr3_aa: ASSSLQGNTIY

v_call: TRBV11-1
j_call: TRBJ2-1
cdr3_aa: ASSLREGQGWNEQF

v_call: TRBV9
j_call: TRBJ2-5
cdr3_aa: ASSRRDYQETQY

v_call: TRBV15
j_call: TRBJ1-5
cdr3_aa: ATSRGQVRNQPQH

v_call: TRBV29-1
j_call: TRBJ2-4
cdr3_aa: SVTGDRAKNIQY

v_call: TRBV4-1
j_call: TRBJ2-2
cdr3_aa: ASSHGTRQGDTGELF

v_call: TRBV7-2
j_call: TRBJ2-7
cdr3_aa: ASSLGPSSGSYEQY

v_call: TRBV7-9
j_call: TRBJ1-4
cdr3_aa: ASQLPGTANEKLF

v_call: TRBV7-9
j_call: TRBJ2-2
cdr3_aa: ASSFDSLTGELF

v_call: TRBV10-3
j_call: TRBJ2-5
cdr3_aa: AISESWRRETQY

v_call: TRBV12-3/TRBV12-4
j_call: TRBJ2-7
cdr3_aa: ASTLGGLAGYEQY

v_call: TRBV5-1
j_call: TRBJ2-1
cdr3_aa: ASSLEGVGNEQF

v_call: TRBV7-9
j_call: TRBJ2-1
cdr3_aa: ASSFNRHNEQF

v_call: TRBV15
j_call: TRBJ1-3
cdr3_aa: ATSTQGSTGNTIY

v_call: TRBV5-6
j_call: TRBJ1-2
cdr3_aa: ASSLAGGGYGYT

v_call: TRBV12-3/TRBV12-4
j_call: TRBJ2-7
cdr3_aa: ASSVETYEQY

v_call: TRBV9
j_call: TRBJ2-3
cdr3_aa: ASSVAGGDTQY

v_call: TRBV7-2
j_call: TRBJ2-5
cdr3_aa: ASSLIGRDIQETQY

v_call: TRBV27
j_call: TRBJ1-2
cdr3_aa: ASSFSQLNYGYT

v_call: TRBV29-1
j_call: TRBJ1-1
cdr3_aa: SVGYQRTGAVTEAF

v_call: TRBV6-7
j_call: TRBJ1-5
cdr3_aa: ASLSGTVGSRNQPQH

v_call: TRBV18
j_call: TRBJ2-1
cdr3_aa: ASSPRLGARASEQF

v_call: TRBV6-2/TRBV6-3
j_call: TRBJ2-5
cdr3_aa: ASSYGETQY

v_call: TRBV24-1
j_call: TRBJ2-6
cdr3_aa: ATSDPGPGANVLT

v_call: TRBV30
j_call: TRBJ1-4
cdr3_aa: AWSVGTGGGNEKLF

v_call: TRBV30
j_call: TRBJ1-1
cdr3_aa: AWSVRGAAF

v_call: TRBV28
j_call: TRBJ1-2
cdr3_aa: ASSPDRVYGYT

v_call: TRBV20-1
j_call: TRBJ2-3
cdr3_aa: SARFLAEDTQY

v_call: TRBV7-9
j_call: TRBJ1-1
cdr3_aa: ASSLDSRDEAF

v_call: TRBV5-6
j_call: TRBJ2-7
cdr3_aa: ASGRAGTSYEQY